The 27 T cell receptor beta chains below all came from one sample that was sequenced in a study of blood T cell repertoires in COVID-19. Profiled with immunoSEQ multiplex PCR; TCRdb holds only in-frame clones, not every one. Of 270,000 or so clones detected, about 81% appear once; the ten largest clones hold 1.4% to 1.5%. Sequencing was carried out using peripheral blood. Receptors were obtained from a human donor with COVID-19, enrolled during active disease. The donor label of this sample is uncertain.

This clone was picked up one time. The rearrangement uses TRBV21-1 and TRBJ2-7; TRBD2 is the table's D call, not checked against the DNA. TRBV21-1 is assigned pseudogene status. The CDR3 length is 20 residues. CDR3 coding DNA: TGTGCCAGCAGCGCGCACAGGGTCGGGACTAGCGGGAGGGCCTCCTACGAGCAGTACTTC. This translates into CASSAHRVGTSGRASYEQYF.

J is TRBJ2-7 and V is TRBV11-3; the D is unclear. The CDR3 is 12 residues long. Germline V lookup: CDR1 SGHNT, CDR2 YENEEA. V lost 0 bases and J 6 bases, leaving 6 bases between the germline ends. The CDR3 bases are TGTGCCAGCAGCTTAGACACTGGCGAGCAGTACTTC. As protein: CASSLDTGEQYF.

This clone has more than one count but fewer than ten. The chain couples TRBV14 to TRBJ1-1, with unresolved D. Germline lookup yields CDR1 SGHDN and CDR2 FVKESK. V lost 3 bases and J 1 base, leaving 9 bases between the germline ends. The CDR3 is 14 amino acids. CDR3 residues: CASSQVRSNTEAFF. CDR3 bases: TGTGCCAGCAGCCAGGTACGGTCGAACACTGAAGCTTTCTTT.

This rearrangement joins TRBV5-5 to TRBJ1-1; unclear D gene. The length of the CDR3 is 13 residues. V was shortened by 2 bases and J by 5 bases, with 10 bases between the two germline ends. The V gene's germline CDR1 is SGHKS and CDR2 YYEKEE (reference sequence). DNA for the CDR3: TGTGCCAGCAGCTTTTCGGTCCCGACTGAAGCTTTCTTT. This encodes CASSFSVPTEAFF.

The rearrangement uses TRBV9 and TRBJ2-2; TRBD2 is a possible D gene (6 bases). Germline assignment: CDR1 SGDLS and CDR2 YYNGEE. V was pared by 4 bases and J by 5 bases, with 9 bases between. The CDR3 has 13 amino acids. In DNA, the CDR3 is TGTGCCAGCAGCTTTGGGGGGACCGGGGAGCTGTTTTTT. Protein product: CASSFGGTGELFF.

This clone was seen only once. The chain is built from TRBV30 and TRBJ2-5; 14 bases fit TRBD2. Trimming cost V 3 bases and J 4 bases; bases outside gene matches: 10. The CDR3 has 17 residues. Looked up from germline, CDR1 is GTSNPN and CDR2 is SVGIG (reference sequence). The DNA of the CDR3 is TGTGCCTGGAGCGTCGGGACTAGCGGGAGATGGAGAGAGACCCAGTACTTC. Amino acid sequence: CAWSVGTSGRWRETQYF.

The chain uses TRBV4-2 and TRBJ1-1, with no clear D. V shed 2 bases and J shed 2 bases, with 6 bases lying between them. Germline CDR1 reads LGHNA; CDR2 reads YNFKEQ. The CDR3 runs 13 residues. CDR3 sequence reads: CASSQTVNTEAFF. The CDR3 DNA is TGTGCCAGCAGCCAAACAGTAAACACTGAAGCTTTCTTT.

This clone was seen only once. This rearrangement joins TRBV28 to TRBJ1-2; D is undetermined. Germline CDR1 is MDHEN and CDR2 is SYDVKM. Trimming shortened V by 6 bases and J by 7 bases, and 18 bases separated the two germline ends. CDR3 length equals 14 residues. The CDR3 protein is CASSLLTSPGGYTF. CDR3 coding DNA: TGTGCCAGCAGCTTACTAACTTCCCCGGGTGGCTACACCTTC.

V gene TRBV11-2 combines with J gene TRBJ2-5; 11 bases are shared with TRBD1. V trimming: 3 bases; J trimming: 4 bases; junction bases outside the gene matches: 4. The germline V gene has CDR1 SGHAT and CDR2 FQNNGV. The CDR3 has 15 residues. This CDR3 reads CASSFRGQGGETQYF. DNA for the CDR3: TGTGCCAGCAGCTTTAGGGGACAGGGGGGAGAGACCCAGTACTTC.

The rearrangement links TRBV5-4 to TRBJ2-1, with 7 bases aligning to TRBD2. The germline CDR1 and CDR2 sequences are SGHNT and YYREEE (reference sequence). The CDR3 runs to 15 residues. The V and J ends lost 7 bases and 4 bases, in that order; junction bases with no gene match: 11. CDR3 amino acids: CASSLDGGEYNEQFF. The CDR3 region has the DNA TGTGCCAGCTCGTTGGATGGGGGGGAATACAATGAGCAGTTCTTC.

The chain is built from TRBV30 and TRBJ1-2; 9 bases agree with TRBD1. The J segment lost 8 bases and the V segment lost 1 base, leaving 14 bases of the junction unmatched. CDR3 size: 16 residues. Per germline, CDR1 GTSNPN and CDR2 SVGIG (reference sequence). The CDR3 loop reads CAWSAQGAPWGGGYTF. The CDR3 DNA is TGTGCCTGGAGTGCACAGGGGGCGCCTTGGGGGGGAGGCTACACCTTC.

The chain is built from TRBV7-3 and TRBJ2-1; 9 bases are a match to TRBD2. The CDR3 is made up of 15 amino acids. Losses at the gene ends were 5 bases for V and 5 bases for J; bases not matched to a gene: 7. Germline loops: CDR1 SGHTA, CDR2 FQGTGA. The CDR3 DNA reads as TGTGCCAGCAGCCCGGGACTAGCTCTCGACAATGAGCAGTTCTTC. This gives the protein CASSPGLALDNEQFF.

The chain joins TRBV27 to TRBJ2-7; D possibly corresponds to TRBD2 (6 bases). CDR3 length equals 14 residues. With 5 bases removed from V and 7 bases from J, the gap between germline ends came to 18 bases. Germline CDR1 reads MNHEY; CDR2 reads SMNVEV (reference sequence). The CDR3 region has the DNA TGTGCCAGCAGTGCCACCGGGACTTTACTTGAGCAGTACTTC. It is translated as CASSATGTLLEQYF.

The chain recombines TRBV28 with TRBJ1-1, with D tentatively TRBD1 (5 bases). CDR3 length: 15 residues. The ends were cut back, 7 bases at V and 1 base at J, with 16 bases in the middle. Germline loops: CDR1 MDHEN, CDR2 SYDVKM. CDR3 nucleotides: TGTGCCAGCACCGGGGCGGGGGGAGAGAACACTGAAGCTTTCTTT. Its protein product is CASTGAGGENTEAFF.

The rearrangement links TRBV2 to TRBJ2-6, with 15 bases that match TRBD2. The germline V gene has CDR1 SNHLY and CDR2 FYNNEI. CDR3 size: 17 residues. Trimming took 5 bases from V and 3 from J; bases not matched to a gene: 2. The CDR3 sequence: CASSLGLAGGGANVLTF. The CDR3 DNA reads as TGTGCCAGCAGTCTGGGACTAGCGGGAGGTGGGGCCAACGTCCTGACTTTC.

The chain has TRBV28 and TRBJ1-2, with 9 positions matching TRBD1. The germline gives CDR1 MDHEN, CDR2 SYDVKM. After removal of 5 bases from V and 4 bases from J, the junction contained 8 bases not matched to a gene. This CDR3 has 15 amino acids. The CDR3 region has the DNA TGTGCCAGCAGTCCAGACAGGGGGAGAACCTATGGCTACACCTTC. It is translated as CASSPDRGRTYGYTF.

The chain carries TRBV2 and TRBJ2-2; D remains unclear. CDR3 length: 13 amino acids. CDR1 is SNHLY, CDR2 FYNNEI, per germline. Trimming cost V 4 bases and J 2 bases, with 5 bases left between them. The CDR3 protein is CASSGENTGELFF. CDR3 nucleotides: TGTGCCAGCAGTGGAGAAAACACCGGGGAGCTGTTTTTT.

This sequence joins TRBV7-2 and TRBJ2-7, with D possibly TRBD2 on 5 matching bases. This CDR3 is built from 14 residues. Germline-derived CDR1 and CDR2 are SGHTA and FQGNSA. V was shortened by 5 bases and J by 2 bases, with 13 bases between the two germline ends. The CDR3 DNA is TGTGCCAGCAGCCGCCTCGGGGTTGCCTACGAGCAGTACTTC. Its protein product is CASSRLGVAYEQYF. Drawing the rest from reference TRBV7-2 and TRBJ2-7, the complete variable domain is GAGVSQSPSNKVTEKGKDVELRCDPISGHTALYWYRQSLGQGLEFLIYFQGNSAPDKSGLPSDRFSAERTGGSVSTLTIQRTQQEDSAVYLCASSRLGVAYEQYFGPGTRLTVT.

The chain uses TRBV5-6 and TRBJ1-5; D perhaps matches TRBD1 (5 bases). V lost 0 bases, J lost 5 bases, and 12 bases lay in between. The CDR3 consists of 15 residues. CDR1 and CDR2 (germline): SGHDT, YYEEEE. The CDR3 coding sequence is TGTGCCAGCAGCTTGGCCGGGGGAAGCCATCAGCCCCAGCATTTT. It specifies CASSLAGGSHQPQHF.

A few counts support this clone. V and J are TRBV5-1 and TRBJ2-1, with TRBD2 identical over 15 bases. Per the germline V gene, CDR1 is SGHRS and CDR2 is YFSETQ. V shed 4 bases and J 4 bases; nucleotides not matched to a gene: 3. CDR3 length: 16 amino acids. The CDR3 coding sequence is TGCGCCAGCAGCCCTGGACTAGCGGGAGGGTACAATGAGCAGTTCTTC. Translated, it gives CASSPGLAGGYNEQFF.

In its sample, this clone was seen a few times. This chain uses TRBV12-2 with TRBJ2-1; the table's D gene call, TRBD1, was not cross checked with the DNA. TRBV12-2 is a pseudogene. The CDR3 extends over 18 amino acids. CDR3 sequence reads: CASRLVIPMDRLDNEQFF. DNA for the CDR3: TGTGCAAGTCGCTTAGTCATCCCAATGGACAGGCTTGACAATGAGCAGTTCTTC.

V is TRBV28 and J is TRBJ1-3; 10 nucleotides align to TRBD1. The germline gives CDR1 MDHEN, CDR2 SYDVKM. The CDR3 extends over 16 amino acids. J was trimmed by 4 bases and V by 4 bases; bases with no gene match: 7. The CDR3 bases are TGTGCCAGCAGTTCTCCGGGACAGGGGTACGGAAACACCATATATTTT. Residues: CASSSPGQGYGNTIYF.

This clone was counted between two and nine times. This chain uses TRBV7-9 with TRBJ2-2, with D maybe TRBD2 (6 bases). Germline V gene data show CDR1 as SEHNR and CDR2 as FQNEAQ (reference sequence). The V and J ends lost 0 bases and 4 bases respectively, with 18 bases between them. The CDR3 totals 18 residues. This CDR3 reads CASSLAVGRRDLTGELFF. The DNA of the CDR3 is TGTGCCAGCAGCTTAGCGGTTGGAAGGAGGGACCTCACCGGGGAGCTGTTTTTT.

The V gene is TRBV29-1, the J gene TRBJ2-1; 8 bases map to TRBD2. Trimming at V came to 3 bases and at J to 8 bases, leaving 3 bases not matched to a gene. CDR3 length equals 12 residues. CDR1 is SQVTM, CDR2 ANQGSEA, per germline. CDR3 sequence: CSVEAAGDEQFF. For the CDR3, the DNA is TGCAGCGTTGAGGCAGCGGGAGATGAGCAGTTCTTC.

This sequence joins TRBV7-3 and TRBJ2-5; 7 nucleotides align to TRBD1. Trimming at V came to 5 bases and at J to 5 bases, leaving 11 bases not matched to a gene. The CDR3 runs 15 residues. Germline V gene sequence: CDR1 SGHTA, CDR2 FQGTGA. The chain's CDR3 is CASSPQLARGETQYF. CDR3 bases: TGTGCCAGCAGCCCTCAGCTAGCCAGGGGGGAGACCCAGTACTTC.

This clone was picked up one time. The chain is built from TRBV19 and TRBJ2-2, with 8 bases matching TRBD1. The CDR3 runs to 16 residues. The germline V gene has CDR1 LNHDA and CDR2 SQIVND (reference sequence). V was pared by 1 base and J by 5 bases, with 6 bases of the junction left unmatched. The CDR3 DNA follows: TGTGCCAGTAGTATAGGGGGACAGGTACCTACCGGGGAGCTGTTTTTT. Amino acid sequence: CASSIGGQVPTGELFF. Variable domain in full (rest from reference TRBV19 and TRBJ2-2): DGGITQSPKYLFRKEGQNVTLSCEQNLNHDAMYWYRQDPGQGLRLIYYSQIVNDFQKGDIAEGYSVSREKKESFPLTVTSAQKNPTAFYLCASSIGGQVPTGELFFGEGSRLTVL.

The J gene is TRBJ1-2, the V gene TRBV6-2 or TRBV6-3; D unresolved. This CDR3 contains 12 residues. Germline assignment: CDR1 MNHEY and CDR2 SVGEGT. V was trimmed by 5 bases and J by 0 bases, leaving 4 bases between them. CDR3: CASSPANYGYTF. DNA for the CDR3: TGTGCCAGCAGTCCAGCTAACTATGGCTACACCTTC.